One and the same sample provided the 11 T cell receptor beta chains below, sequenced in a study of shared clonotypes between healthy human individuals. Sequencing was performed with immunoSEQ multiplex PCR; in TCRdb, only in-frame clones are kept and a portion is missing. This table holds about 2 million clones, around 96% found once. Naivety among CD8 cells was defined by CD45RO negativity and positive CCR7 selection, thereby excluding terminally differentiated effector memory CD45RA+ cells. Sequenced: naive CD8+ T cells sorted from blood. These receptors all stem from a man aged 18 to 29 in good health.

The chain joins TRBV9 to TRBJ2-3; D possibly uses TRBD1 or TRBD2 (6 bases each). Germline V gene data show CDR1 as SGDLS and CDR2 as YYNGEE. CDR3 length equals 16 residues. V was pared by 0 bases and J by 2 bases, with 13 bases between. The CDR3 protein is CASSVGGGTVTDTQYF. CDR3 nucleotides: TGTGCCAGCAGCGTAGGAGGGGGGACCGTCACAGATACGCAGTATTTT. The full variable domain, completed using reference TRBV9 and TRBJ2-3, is DSGVTQTPKHLITATGQRVTLRCSPRSGDLSVYWYQQSLDQGLQFLIQYYNGEERAKGNILERFSAQQFPDLHSELNLSSLELGDSALYFCASSVGGGTVTDTQYFGPGTRLTVL.

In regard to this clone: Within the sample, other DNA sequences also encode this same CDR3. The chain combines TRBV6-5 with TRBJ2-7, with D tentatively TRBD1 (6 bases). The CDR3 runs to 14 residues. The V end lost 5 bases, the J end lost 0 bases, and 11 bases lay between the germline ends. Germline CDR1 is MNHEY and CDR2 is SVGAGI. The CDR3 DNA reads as TGTGCCAGCAGTCCAACAGGGAGCTCCTACGAGCAGTACTTC. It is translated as CASSPTGSSYEQYF.

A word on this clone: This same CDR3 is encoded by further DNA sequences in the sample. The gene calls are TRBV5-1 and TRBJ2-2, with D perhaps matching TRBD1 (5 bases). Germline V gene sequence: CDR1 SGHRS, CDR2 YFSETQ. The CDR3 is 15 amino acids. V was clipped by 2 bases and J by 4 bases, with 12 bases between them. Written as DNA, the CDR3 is TGCGCCAGCAGCTTCCGGCAGGGTGCCACCGGGGAGCTGTTTTTT. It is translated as CASSFRQGATGELFF.

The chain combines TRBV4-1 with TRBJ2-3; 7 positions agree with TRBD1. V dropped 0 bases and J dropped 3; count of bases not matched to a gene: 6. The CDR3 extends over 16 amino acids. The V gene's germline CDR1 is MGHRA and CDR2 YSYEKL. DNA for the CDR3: TGCGCCAGCAGCCAAGATGGGGAGACAGGGACAGATACGCAGTATTTT. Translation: CASSQDGETGTDTQYF.

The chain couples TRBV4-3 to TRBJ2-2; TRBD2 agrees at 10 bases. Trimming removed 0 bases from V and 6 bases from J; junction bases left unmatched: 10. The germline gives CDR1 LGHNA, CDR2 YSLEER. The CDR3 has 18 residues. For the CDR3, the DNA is TGCGCCAGCAGCCAAGATTGGCCTGGGCTAGCGGGAGCCGGGGAGCTGTTTTTT. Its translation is CASSQDWPGLAGAGELFF.

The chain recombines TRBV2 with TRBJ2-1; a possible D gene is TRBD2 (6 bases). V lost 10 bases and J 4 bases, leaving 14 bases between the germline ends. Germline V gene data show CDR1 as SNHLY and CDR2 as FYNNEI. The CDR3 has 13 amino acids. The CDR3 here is CATHGSGYNEQFF. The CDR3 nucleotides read TGTGCCACCCACGGGAGTGGGTACAATGAGCAGTTCTTC. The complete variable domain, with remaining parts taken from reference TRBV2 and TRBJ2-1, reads EPEVTQTPSHQVTQMGQEVILRCVPISNHLYFYWYRQILGQKVEFLVSFYNNEISEKSEIFDDQFSVERPDGSNFTLKIRSTKLEDSAMYFCATHGSGYNEQFFGPGTRLTVL.

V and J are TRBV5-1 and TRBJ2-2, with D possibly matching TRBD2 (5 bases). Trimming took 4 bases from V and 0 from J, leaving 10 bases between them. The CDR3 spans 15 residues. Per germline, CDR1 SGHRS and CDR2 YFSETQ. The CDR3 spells CASSLTRANTGELFF. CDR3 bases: TGCGCCAGCAGCCTTACTAGGGCGAACACCGGGGAGCTGTTTTTT.

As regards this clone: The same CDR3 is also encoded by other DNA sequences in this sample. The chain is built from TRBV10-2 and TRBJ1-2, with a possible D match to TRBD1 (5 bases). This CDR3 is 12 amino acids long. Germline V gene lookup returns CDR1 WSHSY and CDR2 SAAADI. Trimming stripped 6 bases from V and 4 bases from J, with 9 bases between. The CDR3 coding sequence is TGCGCCAGCAGCGACAGTTTCTATGGCTACACCTTC. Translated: CASSDSFYGYTF.

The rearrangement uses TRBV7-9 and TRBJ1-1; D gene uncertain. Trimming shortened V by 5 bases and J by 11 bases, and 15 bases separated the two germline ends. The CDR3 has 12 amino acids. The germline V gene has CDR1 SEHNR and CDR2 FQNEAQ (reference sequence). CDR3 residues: CASSPTSLEAFF. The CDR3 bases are TGTGCCAGCAGCCCGACCAGCTTAGAGGCTTTCTTT.

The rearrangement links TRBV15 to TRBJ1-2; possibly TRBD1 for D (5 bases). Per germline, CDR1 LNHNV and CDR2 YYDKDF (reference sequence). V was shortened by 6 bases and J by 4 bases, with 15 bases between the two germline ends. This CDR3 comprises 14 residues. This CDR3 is CATRQPGTGYGYTF. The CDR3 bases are TGTGCCACCAGACAACCCGGGACCGGCTATGGCTACACCTTC.

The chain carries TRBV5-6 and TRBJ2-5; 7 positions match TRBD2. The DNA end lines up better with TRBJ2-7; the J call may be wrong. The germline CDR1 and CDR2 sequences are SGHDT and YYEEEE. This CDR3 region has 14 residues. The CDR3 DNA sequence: TGTGCCAGCAGCTTCGAGGGCGGGAGCCCCGAGCAGTACTTC. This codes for CASSFEGGSPEQYF.